Listed below are T cell receptor beta chains from one sample, sequenced in a study of shared clonotypes between healthy human individuals. The assay was immunoSEQ multiplex PCR, and TCRdb's table has in-frame clones only and misses some. The sample has 2 million to 3 million clones; more than 90% are singletons. The specimen sequenced was naive CD4+ T cells sorted from blood. The receptors here all came from a man aged 18 to 35 in good health. CDR3s include the opening cysteine and the closing phenylalanine or tryptophan. The D gene is left open where the match is weak. Clone size, where shown, is once, few, many, or a class for clones that have expanded.

clone size	V gene	D gene	J gene	CDR3 protein	CDR3 DNA
once	TRBV2	TRBD2	TRBJ2-2	CASTSPGTSGGVTGELFF	TGTGCCAGCACCTCCCCTGGGACTAGCGGGGGGGTAACCGGGGAGCTGTTTTTT
.	TRBV6-1	.	TRBJ2-7	CASSEQSHLPYEQYF	TGTGCCAGCAGTGAACAAAGTCATCTACCCTACGAGCAGTACTTC
.	TRBV7-8	TRBD1	TRBJ2-7	CASSLPRDRVSYEQYF	TGTGCCAGCAGCTTGCCCCGGGACAGAGTAAGCTACGAGCAGTACTTC
.	TRBV5-4	TRBD2	TRBJ2-2	CASSSTSGNTGELFF	TGTGCCAGCAGTTCTACTAGCGGAAACACCGGGGAGCTGTTTTTT
.	TRBV27	.	TRBJ2-7	CASSLSGSQQYEQYF	TGTGCCAGCAGTTTGTCAGGCTCCCAACAATACGAGCAGTACTTC
.	TRBV29-1	TRBD1	TRBJ2-7	CSVGTGLEQYF	TGCAGCGTGGGGACAGGGCTCGAGCAGTACTTC
.	TRBV19	.	TRBJ1-4	CASSRGASEKLFF	TGTGCCAGTAGTAGGGGGGCTAGTGAAAAACTGTTTTTT
.	TRBV6-5	.	TRBJ1-4	CASSPVATNEKLFF	TGTGCCAGCAGCCCGGTGGCAACTAATGAAAAACTGTTTTTT
.	TRBV5-1	TRBD1	TRBJ2-5	CASSLALTGGSETQYF	TGCGCCAGCAGCTTGGCCCTGACAGGGGGCAGTGAGACCCAGTACTTC
.	TRBV2	.	TRBJ1-2	CASKGGTGYGYTF	TGTGCCAGCAAGGGGGGAACGGGCTATGGCTACACCTTC
.	TRBV5-4	TRBD2	TRBJ2-7	CASSPDSGILSYEQYF	TGTGCCAGCAGCCCCGATAGCGGGATACTATCCTACGAGCAGTACTTC
once	TRBV4-2	.	TRBJ1-3	CASSQEQAAKGPGNTIYF	TGTGCCAGCAGCCAAGAACAGGCGGCTAAGGGTCCTGGAAACACCATATATTTT
once	TRBV28	.	TRBJ2-7	CASSFMGLLDYEQYF	TGTGCCAGCAGTTTCATGGGGCTCCTAGACTACGAGCAGTACTTC
.	TRBV6-1	.	TRBJ2-2	CASTRSHPGTGELFF	TGTGCCAGCACTAGAAGTCATCCGGGGACCGGGGAGCTGTTTTTT
.	TRBV6-1	.	TRBJ1-5	CASTGFPGLNQPQHF	TGTGCCAGCACAGGGTTTCCAGGACTCAATCAGCCCCAGCATTTT
.	TRBV2	.	TRBJ1-1	CASGRGRMNTEAFF	TGTGCCAGCGGGAGGGGCCGTATGAACACTGAAGCTTTCTTT
.	TRBV23-1	.	TRBJ2-1	CASSQSNPSWGPSYNEQFF	TGCGCCAGCAGTCAATCTAATCCTTCGTGGGGGCCGTCCTACAATGAGCAGTTCTTC
.	TRBV11-2	.	TRBJ1-4	CASSLRLRNEKLFF	TGTGCCAGCAGCTTAAGGTTGCGTAATGAAAAACTGTTTTTT
.	TRBV30	.	TRBJ2-7	CAWSRGREQYF	TGTGCCTGGAGTCGAGGACGCGAGCAGTACTTC
once	TRBV7-2	TRBD1	TRBJ2-1	CASSPRRGQYNEQFF	TGTGCCAGCAGCCCTCGCAGGGGGCAATACAATGAGCAGTTCTTC
.	TRBV7-2	TRBD2	TRBJ2-2	CASSFGSGSPGELFF	TGTGCCAGCAGCTTCGGTAGCGGGAGTCCCGGGGAGCTGTTTTTT
.	TRBV5-1	TRBD1	TRBJ2-7	CASSPTGTGGYEQYF	TGCGCCAGCAGCCCGACGGGGACAGGGGGGTACGAGCAGTACTTC
.	TRBV2	.	TRBJ2-1	CASSVGGQINEQFF	TGTGCCAGCAGTGTGGGGGGACAGATCAATGAGCAGTTCTTC
.	TRBV14	.	TRBJ1-2	CASSYRDGYTF	TGTGCCAGCAGCTACAGGGACGGCTACACCTTC
.	TRBV6-4	.	TRBJ2-1	CASSDATAGRNEQFF	TGTGCCAGCAGTGACGCTACGGCAGGGAGGAATGAGCAGTTCTTC
.	TRBV2	.	TRBJ1-2	CASSGEGYGYTF	TGTGCCAGCAGTGGGGAGGGCTATGGCTACACCTTC
.	TRBV13	TRBD1	TRBJ2-2	CASSPGQAANTGELFF	TGTGCCAGCAGCCCCGGACAGGCTGCGAACACCGGGGAGCTGTTTTTT
once	TRBV5-1	TRBD1	TRBJ1-1	CASSLRQGADTEAFF	TGCGCCAGCAGCTTGCGACAGGGGGCGGACACTGAAGCTTTCTTT
.	TRBV5-1	TRBD1	TRBJ2-7	CASSFSGTGYYEQYF	TGCGCCAGCAGCTTCTCCGGGACAGGGTACTACGAGCAGTACTTC
.	TRBV5-5	.	TRBJ2-5	CASSFTSRETQYF	TGTGCCAGCAGCTTTACTAGCAGGGAGACCCAGTACTTC
.	TRBV19	.	TRBJ2-3	CASSIDRGDTQYF	TGTGCCAGTAGTATAGATCGGGGAGATACGCAGTATTTT
.	TRBV5-1	.	TRBJ2-7	CASSFLQSYEQYF	TGCGCCAGCAGCTTTTTGCAGAGCTACGAGCAGTACTTC
.	TRBV7-9	.	TRBJ2-7	CASSFWTEGSEYF	TGTGCCAGCAGCTTTTGGACAGAGGGTTCCGAGTACTTC
.	TRBV28	.	TRBJ1-4	CASRSRGGRNEKLFF	TGTGCCAGCCGTTCGCGAGGGGGGCGAAATGAAAAACTGTTTTTT
.	TRBV7-2	.	TRBJ2-5	CASSPQPGGTQYF	TGTGCCAGCAGCCCCCAGCCTGGTGGGACCCAGTACTTC
.	TRBV2	.	TRBJ1-1	CASSVKTEAFF	TGTGCCAGCAGTGTAAAGACTGAAGCTTTCTTT
.	TRBV5-4	.	TRBJ2-5	CASSFPEPGRGGETQYF	TGTGCCAGCAGCTTTCCGGAGCCGGGTCGAGGTGGGGAGACCCAGTACTTC